This T cell receptor (beta chain) was captured by sequencing in a study of PD-1 blockade in classical Hodgkin lymphoma. Study-level findings and limits: Unlike CD8+ TCR diversity, which did not rise significantly by C4D1, CD4+ TCR diversity did. Those achieving complete response showed baseline diversity like newly diagnosed patients. TCR diversity at baseline was reported to be reduced in newly diagnosed patients relative to healthy donors. Patients were excluded if nivolumab began under 1 year after ASCT (the autologous transplant).

Each patient's relapse followed autologous stem cell transplantation, and brentuximab vedotin exposure varied. The V and J ends lost 3 bases and 0 bases respectively, with 12 bases between them. Looked up from germline, CDR1 is KGHSH and CDR2 is LQKENI. This CDR3 is 16 amino acids long. TCRdb's table, derived via immunoSEQ multiplex PCR, lists solely in-frame clones and lacks some. The table shows about 60,000 clones, with more than 90% occurring only once. Points on this clone: Its antigen remains unidentified.

The chain couples TRBV18 to TRBJ1-3; D call uncertain. This receptor was taken from a human donor with classical Hodgkin lymphoma. The specimen comprised peripheral blood mononuclear cells (PBMCs), sampled at baseline. The CDR3 region has the DNA TGTGCCAGCTCACCGAGACCGGATTTCTCTGGAAACACCATATATTTT. Its protein product is CASSPRPDFSGNTIYF.